A selection of T cell receptor beta chains follows, all from one sample in a study of blood T cell repertoires in COVID-19. The data were produced by immunoSEQ multiplex PCR, yet TCRdb's version contains in-frame clones alone and is incomplete. The sample consists of 430,000 or so clones, approximately 87% of them appearing once. The specimen was PBMCs or T cells enriched from blood (not recorded which). The origin of the receptors is a woman in her 40s who had recovered from COVID-19. CDR3s include the opening cysteine and the closing phenylalanine or tryptophan. The order of the fields is CDR3 protein, J gene, V gene.

cdr3_aa: CASSLRTGGGYTF
j_call: TRBJ1-2
v_call: TRBV3-1/TRBV3-2

cdr3_aa: CASSPGQGTNEKLFF
j_call: TRBJ1-4
v_call: TRBV7-9

cdr3_aa: CATSRDRNYGYTF
j_call: TRBJ1-2
v_call: TRBV10-3

cdr3_aa: CASSLGGAEGYTF
j_call: TRBJ1-2
v_call: TRBV7-9

cdr3_aa: CASSRGGSVPETQYF
j_call: TRBJ2-5
v_call: TRBV2

cdr3_aa: CASSPDRVTNEKLFF
j_call: TRBJ1-4
v_call: TRBV7-6

cdr3_aa: CASSLVGQIQETQYF
j_call: TRBJ2-5
v_call: TRBV7-2

cdr3_aa: CASSLDRLAGGYNEQFF
j_call: TRBJ2-1
v_call: TRBV11-2

cdr3_aa: CASSRRTSGRVRTDTQYF
j_call: TRBJ2-3
v_call: TRBV3-1/TRBV3-2

cdr3_aa: CASSDGTSSIEQFF
j_call: TRBJ2-1
v_call: TRBV6-4

cdr3_aa: CASSLASGPYNEQFF
j_call: TRBJ2-1
v_call: TRBV5-1

cdr3_aa: CASSPRGPGETQYF
j_call: TRBJ2-5
v_call: TRBV11-2

cdr3_aa: CARSLAPGAVAGVIDTQYF
j_call: TRBJ2-3
v_call: TRBV7-5

cdr3_aa: CASSYSSPAPPGNYGYTF
j_call: TRBJ1-2
v_call: TRBV6-2/TRBV6-3

cdr3_aa: CASSFSIVAYNSPLHF
j_call: TRBJ1-6
v_call: TRBV7-9

cdr3_aa: CASSFSPGSTEAFF
j_call: TRBJ1-1
v_call: TRBV6-5